This T cell receptor (beta chain) was recorded in a study of OX40 agonist ivuxolimab in advanced cancers. Study-wide background: It was ivuxolimab, an agonistic anti-OX40 (CD134) antibody, that patients were treated with. The patients received ivuxolimab by intravenous route every 2 weeks at 0.01 to 10 mg/kg.

Trimming shortened V by 2 bases and J by 4 bases, and 4 bases separated the two germline ends. This CDR3 contains 12 residues. CDR1 and CDR2 from the germline V gene are ENHRY and SYGVKD. Only in-frame clones appear in the TCRdb table, and some are missing; sequencing was by immunoSEQ multiplex PCR. The sample has about 2,200 clones; approximately 80% are singletons. This clone was counted once. Its target is unknown. Regarding the study as a whole: The investigators did not determine what antigen specificity the expanded peripheral T cells had.

Baseline was the first blood sampling point, followed by cycle 4 day 1 and cycle 7 day 1. Sequencing was performed on CD4+ or CD8+ T cells sorted from blood, taken in a trial of the OX40 agonist ivuxolimab. This sequence originates from an adult with an advanced solid tumor such as melanoma, head and neck, liver or kidney cancer. The chain joins TRBV10-3 to TRBJ2-3; D remains ambiguous. As DNA, the CDR3 is TGTGCCATCAGTGAGGCGGCAGATACGCAGTATTTT. This gives the protein CAISEAADTQYF.